The next 27 T cell receptor beta chains were all read from a single sample in a study of T cell responses to AZD1222 COVID-19 vaccine. Assay: immunoSEQ multiplex PCR; the TCRdb copy retains only in-frame clones and omits some. The sample comprises some 55,000 clones, roughly 90% of which are singletons, and under 2% rests with the top ten. The source was peripheral blood, collected on day 0 of AZD1222 vaccination. The receptors stem from an adult in good health.

The rearrangement uses TRBV6-5 and TRBJ2-3; D is undetermined. The V end lost 0 bases, the J end lost 1 base, and 8 bases lay between the germline ends. Looked up from germline, CDR1 is MNHEY and CDR2 is SVGAGI. The CDR3 sequence is 15 residues long. The CDR3 sequence is CASSYSNVGTDTQYF. The DNA of the CDR3 is TGTGCCAGCAGTTACTCGAATGTGGGCACAGATACGCAGTATTTT.

The J gene is TRBJ1-1, the V gene TRBV18; maybe TRBD1 (6 bases). Germline V lookup: CDR1 KGHSH, CDR2 LQKENI. CDR3 length: 14 amino acids. Trimming removed 2 bases from V and 6 bases from J, with 13 bases in between. The CDR3 DNA follows: TGTGCCAGCTCACCAGTTTCAGGGGCCTCTGAAGCTTTCTTT. Its protein product is CASSPVSGASEAFF. The full variable domain, in which reference TRBV18 and TRBJ1-1 provide the parts outside the CDR3, is NAGVMQNPRHLVRRRGQEARLRCSPMKGHSHVYWYRQLPEEGLKFMVYLQKENIIDESGMPKERFSAEFPKEGPSILRIQQVVRGDSAAYFCASSPVSGASEAFFGQGTRLTVV.

J is TRBJ2-7 and V is TRBV2, with TRBD1 identical over 8 bases. CDR1 is SNHLY, CDR2 FYNNEI, per germline. CDR3 length: 14 amino acids. V trimming: 3 bases; J trimming: 4 bases; junction bases outside the gene matches: 5. The CDR3 reads CASSEQGARYEQYF. The DNA of the CDR3 is TGTGCCAGCAGTGAGCAGGGGGCTAGGTACGAGCAGTACTTC.

In this sample, this clone turned up a few times. The chain employs TRBV3-1 (or the pseudogene TRBV3-2) and TRBJ1-5; D is ambiguous. With 6 bases removed from V and 0 bases from J, the gap between germline ends came to 3 bases. This CDR3 has 12 residues. Germline CDR1 reads LGHDT; CDR2 reads YNNKEL (reference sequence). DNA for the CDR3: TGTGCCAGCAGTAATAGCAATCAGCCCCAGCATTTT. It yields the protein CASSNSNQPQHF.

V and J are TRBV11-1 and TRBJ2-1, with D tentatively TRBD1 (5 bases). This CDR3 has 13 residues. Per germline, CDR1 SGHAT and CDR2 FQDESV (reference sequence). The V gene lost 2 bases and the J gene lost 9 bases, with 11 bases spanning the gap. CDR3: CASSLSGFGEQFF. The CDR3 DNA reads as TGTGCCAGCAGCTTATCAGGGTTTGGTGAGCAGTTCTTC.

The chain joins TRBV2 to TRBJ2-1; D is ambiguous. V gave up 2 bases and J gave up 12 bases, with 11 bases separating them. Germline CDR1 is SNHLY and CDR2 is FYNNEI. The CDR3 is 12 amino acids. This chain's CDR3 is CASSEILLRQFF. The DNA for the CDR3 is TGTGCCAGCAGTGAAATTCTGCTTCGGCAGTTCTTC.

This clone turned up a few times. The rearrangement uses TRBV2 and TRBJ1-1; no reliable D call. Germline CDR1 and CDR2: SNHLY and FYNNEI. This CDR3 contains 14 residues. Trimming took 3 bases from V and 2 from J, leaving 10 bases between them. This chain's CDR3 is CASSERVANTEAFF. DNA of the CDR3: TGTGCCAGCAGTGAGAGGGTCGCAAACACTGAAGCTTTCTTT.

J is TRBJ2-1 and V is TRBV6-4, with 7 bases that match TRBD2. CDR3 size: 14 residues. CDR1 MRHNA and CDR2 SNTAGT come from the germline V gene. The V gene end was trimmed by 3 bases and the J gene end by 5 bases; junction bases not matched to a gene: 4. The CDR3 DNA sequence: TGTGCCAGCAGTGATAAGGCGGGGGACAATGAGCAGTTCTTC. The encoded protein is CASSDKAGDNEQFF.

With regard to this clone: The DNA is left out, because the CDR3 cannot be placed on it with certainty; the CDR3 is given as TCRdb lists it. The chain combines TRBV28 with TRBJ1-5. 17 amino acids form the CDR3, both terminal residues included. CDR1 and CDR2 from the germline V gene are MDHEN and SYDVKM. CDR3 loop: CASSSSTPSRSNQPQHF.

This clone was observed a single time. The V and J genes are TRBV24-1 and TRBJ2-2, with D possibly being TRBD2 (5 bases). V was clipped by 6 bases and J by 5 bases, with 9 bases between them. The CDR3 is 13 amino acids. Germline V gives CDR1 KGHDR, CDR2 SFDVKD. CDR3 in DNA: TGTGCCACCAGTCGACGGGATACCGGGGAGCTGTTTTTT. It translates to CATSRRDTGELFF.

The chain uses TRBV5-1 and TRBJ1-2; D not certain. CDR3 length equals 13 residues. Germline assignment: CDR1 SGHRS and CDR2 YFSETQ. Trimming took 0 bases from V and 3 from J, leaving 6 bases between them. The CDR3 DNA is TGCGCCAGCAGCTTGGAGAGGGACTATGGCTACACCTTC. This translates into CASSLERDYGYTF.

The CDR3 spells CASSEATTYNEQFF. CDR3 coding DNA: TGTGCCAGCAGTGAAGCGACAACCTACAATGAGCAGTTCTTC. V and J are TRBV2 and TRBJ2-1; no definite D call. CDR3 size: 14 residues. Germline V CDR1 and CDR2: SNHLY, FYNNEI. The V gene lost 0 bases and the J gene lost 2 bases, with 5 bases spanning the gap.

V gene TRBV2 combines with J gene TRBJ2-5, with a tentative D call TRBD2 (5 bases). V gave up 6 bases and J gave up 5 bases, with 16 bases separating them. The germline CDR1 and CDR2 sequences are SNHLY and FYNNEI. The CDR3 loop spans 14 amino acids. Written as DNA, the CDR3 is TGTGCCAGCAGCTCTAATTTGGGGAGTGAGACCCAGTACTTC. It codes for CASSSNLGSETQYF.

J is TRBJ1-1 and V is TRBV6-6; maybe TRBD1 (5 bases). The CDR3 spans 15 residues. Per germline, CDR1 MNHNY and CDR2 SVGAGI (reference sequence). Deletions cut 7 bases from V and 6 bases from J, with 21 bases between. The CDR3 region has the DNA TGTGCCAGCACCTTAGGGACGAATCCTATCGCTGAAGCTTTCTTT. It translates to CASTLGTNPIAEAFF.

This chain joins TRBV20-1 and TRBJ2-7, with 11 bases lining up with TRBD1. This CDR3 spans 15 amino acids. Germline CDR1 DFQATT, CDR2 SNEGSKA (reference sequence). Unmatched junction bases numbered 12, after V lost 3 bases and J lost 8 bases. CDR3 protein: CSASTSGTGGVKQYF. CDR3 DNA sequence: TGCAGTGCTAGTACCTCCGGGACAGGGGGGGTCAAGCAGTACTTC.

The rearrangement joins TRBV5-1 to TRBJ1-2; TRBD1 agrees at 8 bases. Germline CDR1 SGHRS, CDR2 YFSETQ. The CDR3 is made up of 17 amino acids. Losses at the gene ends were 3 bases for V and 5 bases for J; bases not matched to a gene: 15. Here the CDR3 DNA reads TGCGCCAGCAGCTCAGGGGGCAGGGAGTCTATCGGTTATGGCTACACCTTC. It yields the protein CASSSGGRESIGYGYTF.

The chain carries TRBV9 and TRBJ2-3; 11 nucleotides agree with TRBD2. The CDR3 extends over 13 amino acids. Germline V lookup: CDR1 SGDLS, CDR2 YYNGEE. J lost 11 bases, V lost 0 bases, and 2 bases had no gene match. The CDR3 sequence is CASSVDLAGGQYF. The DNA of the CDR3 is TGTGCCAGCAGCGTAGATCTAGCGGGAGGGCAGTATTTT.

The chain has TRBV12-3 or TRBV12-4 and TRBJ2-1; D is unclear. V lost 7 bases to trimming and J lost 8 bases, with 15 bases between them. The CDR3 has 13 amino acids. This CDR3 is CASTLKAPHEQFF. For the CDR3, the DNA is TGTGCCAGCACCCTCAAGGCCCCCCATGAGCAGTTCTTC.

The rearrangement uses TRBV6-6 and TRBJ2-7; 7 nucleotides align to TRBD1. The CDR3 totals 20 residues. V gave up 5 bases and J gave up 1 base; unmatched junction bases: 23. Germline CDR1 MNHNY, CDR2 SVGAGI (reference sequence). The CDR3 DNA sequence: TGTGCCAGCAGTCAAACGACCCCCGGGACAGTCAGCGCAAGGTCCTACGAGCAGTACTTC. Translating it yields CASSQTTPGTVSARSYEQYF.

The chain uses TRBV28 and TRBJ2-1; TRBD1 is a possible D gene (6 bases). Deletions cut 5 bases from V and 4 bases from J, with 9 bases between. CDR3 length: 13 residues. The germline V gene has CDR1 MDHEN and CDR2 SYDVKM. CDR3: CASSPDRYNEQFF. CDR3 nucleotides: TGTGCCAGCAGTCCCGACAGGTACAATGAGCAGTTCTTC.

This chain links TRBV29-1 with TRBJ2-7; 8 nucleotides line up with TRBD1. V trimming: 0 bases; J trimming: 5 bases; junction bases outside the gene matches: 9. From germline, CDR1 is SQVTM and CDR2 ANQGSEA. CDR3 size: 15 residues. The CDR3 DNA is TGCAGCGTTGAAGATCAATGGCAGGGGGCCGACGAGCAGTACTTC. Translated, it gives CSVEDQWQGADEQYF.

V usage is TRBV6-5 and J usage is TRBJ2-7; D might be TRBD1 (5 bases). The V gene lost 4 bases and the J gene lost 4 bases, with 17 bases spanning the gap. This CDR3 is 15 amino acids long. The germline V gene encodes CDR1 MNHEY and CDR2 SVGAGI. CDR3 DNA: TGTGCCAGCAGTTCCCAGGGTCGGCAGTCGTACGAGCAGTACTTC. As protein: CASSSQGRQSYEQYF.

The rearrangement joins TRBV18 to TRBJ2-3; TRBD2 matches 10 bases. Germline V lookup: CDR1 KGHSH, CDR2 LQKENI. The CDR3 contains 16 residues. With 3 bases clipped from V and 0 bases from J, the junction kept 3 bases outside the gene matches. The CDR3 loop is CASSPGTSVSTDTQYF. The CDR3 region has the DNA TGTGCCAGCTCACCCGGGACTAGCGTGAGCACAGATACGCAGTATTTT.

This chain joins TRBV28 and TRBJ2-5, with D tentatively TRBD1 or TRBD2 (6 bases each). Germline lookup yields CDR1 MDHEN and CDR2 SYDVKM. Between the trimmed V and J ends, which lost 4 bases and 1 base, there was a span of 10 bases. CDR3 length: 14 amino acids. The CDR3 DNA is TGTGCCAGCAGTTCTTGGGGGGCCCAAGAGACCCAGTACTTC. Its protein product is CASSSWGAQETQYF.

The chain joins TRBV5-1 to TRBJ1-2, with D possibly being TRBD1 (6 bases). The CDR3 covers 13 residues. Trimming stripped 6 bases from V and 4 bases from J, with 13 bases between. Germline values: CDR1 SGHRS, CDR2 YFSETQ. The CDR3 loop is CASTPGEAYGYTF. The CDR3 DNA sequence: TGCGCCAGCACCCCAGGGGAAGCCTATGGCTACACCTTC.

The gene calls are TRBV12-3 or TRBV12-4 and TRBJ2-1; D is perhaps TRBD2 (5 bases). The CDR3 spans 13 residues. The V end lost 5 bases, the J end lost 2 bases, and 7 bases lay between the germline ends. The chain's CDR3 is CASSPGAYNEQFF. In nucleotides, the CDR3 is TGTGCCAGCAGTCCCGGGGCCTACAATGAGCAGTTCTTC.

CDR3 nucleotide sequence: TGTGCCAGCACTGGGACAGGGGCCTACGAGCAGTACTTC. Protein sequence: CASTGTGAYEQYF. The rearrangement uses TRBV28 and TRBJ2-7; 10 positions match TRBD1. Germline CDR1 is MDHEN and CDR2 is SYDVKM. J lost 2 bases, V lost 7 bases, and 2 bases had no gene match. The CDR3 is made up of 13 amino acids. The entire variable domain, with the rest obtained from reference TRBV28 and TRBJ2-7, is as follows: DVKVTQSSRYLVKRTGEKVFLECVQDMDHENMFWYRQDPGLGLRLIYFSYDVKMKEKGDIPEGYSVSREKKERFSLILESASTNQTSMYLCASTGTGAYEQYFGPGTRLTVT.